This T cell receptor (beta chain) derives from a study of cytomegalovirus exposure and HLA in healthy donors. This clone is a singleton in its sample. Its antigen is unidentified. There are 15 residues in the CDR3. The ends lost 5 bases at V and 6 bases at J; junction bases unmatched: 9. Germline CDR1 is MNHEY and CDR2 is SMNVEV (reference sequence). General study results and limits: The study assumed roughly uniform donor sequencing depth for presence/absence analyses.

Donors were ostensibly healthy at sampling, although undocumented immune exposures were probable. This PCR relied on a set of 60 Vbeta primers and 13 Jbeta primers. Clones were sequenced by immunoSEQ multiplex PCR, and TCRdb holds only the in-frame ones, with some missing. The sample yields some 160,000 clones, roughly 80% seen once. The sample taken for sequencing was PBMCs. The TCR comes from a male donor in good health and CMV-seronegative. The chain recombines TRBV27 with TRBJ1-4, with TRBD1 matching over 7 bases. The CDR3 DNA sequence: TGTGCCAGCAGTGCCCGACAGGGTGGGTATGAAAAACTGTTTTTT. It translates to CASSARQGGYEKLFF.